This entry lists 30 T cell receptor beta chains sequenced from one sample in a study of blood T cell repertoires in COVID-19. The table came from immunoSEQ multiplex PCR; TCRdb's copy has only in-frame clones and leaves some out. The data contain about 280,000 clones, 91% of them singletons. Input material: PBMCs or T cells enriched from blood (not recorded which). The receptors were sampled from a man in his forties who had been exposed to COVID-19.

This clone was counted only a few times. The chain uses TRBV11-2 and TRBJ1-4, with no clear D. The germline V gene encodes CDR1 SGHAT and CDR2 FQNNGV. Trimming took 5 bases from V and 8 from J, leaving 18 bases between them. CDR3 length: 15 amino acids. In DNA, the CDR3 is TGTGCCAGCAGCCCACCGGCTAGGTCTGAGGAAAAACTGTTTTTT. As protein: CASSPPARSEEKLFF.

The chain has TRBV19 and TRBJ1-5; 10 nucleotides match TRBD1. Germline V gives CDR1 LNHDA, CDR2 SQIVND (reference sequence). The CDR3 length is 20 residues. The J segment lost 0 bases and the V segment lost 4 bases, leaving 15 bases of the junction unmatched. The CDR3 bases are TGTGCCAGTAGTACCCGACAGGGGGCGAGAGGCTTTAATAGCAATCAGCCCCAGCATTTT. Its translation is CASSTRQGARGFNSNQPQHF.

This chain uses TRBV3-1 (or the pseudogene TRBV3-2) with TRBJ2-5; D possibly corresponds to TRBD2 (6 bases). Germline CDR1 reads LGHDT; CDR2 reads YNNKEL (reference sequence). The CDR3 totals 15 residues. Between the trimmed V and J ends, which lost 3 bases and 9 bases, there was a span of 20 bases. CDR3 in DNA: TGTGCCAGCAGCCAGAAGGGCGGGGCCAAAGGGGCCCAGTACTTC. This encodes CASSQKGGAKGAQYF.

The chain links TRBV28 to TRBJ1-2; D perhaps matches TRBD1 (6 bases). The CDR3 is 13 residues long. Looked up from germline, CDR1 is MDHEN and CDR2 is SYDVKM. Trimming cost V 5 bases and J 4 bases, with 11 bases left between them. The CDR3 sequence: CASSPTGFYGYTF. CDR3 coding DNA: TGTGCCAGCAGTCCAACAGGGTTCTATGGCTACACCTTC.

The chain carries TRBV19 and TRBJ2-7; D is unclear. The CDR3 is 13 residues long. The germline CDR1 and CDR2 sequences are LNHDA and SQIVND (reference sequence). The V end lost 3 bases, the J end lost 3 bases, and 9 bases lay between the germline ends. This chain's CDR3 is CASSIGTYYEQYF. The CDR3 coding sequence is TGTGCCAGTAGTATCGGTACGTACTACGAGCAGTACTTC.

The chain recombines TRBV2 with TRBJ2-2; 8 positions match TRBD2. CDR3 length: 15 amino acids. Germline V gene data show CDR1 as SNHLY and CDR2 as FYNNEI. V dropped 7 bases and J dropped 0; count of bases not matched to a gene: 4. This CDR3 is CASTRLASNTGELFF. DNA for the CDR3: TGTGCCAGCACGCGACTAGCGTCGAACACCGGGGAGCTGTTTTTT.

On this clone itself: Other DNA sequences in the sample encode the same CDR3. V is TRBV19 and J is TRBJ1-3, with D unclear. Trimming left V 6 bases short and J 0 bases short, with 6 bases between. CDR3 length equals 13 residues. The germline V gene has CDR1 LNHDA and CDR2 SQIVND (reference sequence). CDR3 sequence reads: CASSQNSGNTIYF. The DNA for the CDR3 is TGTGCCAGTAGCCAGAACTCTGGAAACACCATATATTTT.

The V and J genes are TRBV7-2 and TRBJ2-7; TRBD2 aligns across 9 bases. Looked up from germline, CDR1 is SGHTA and CDR2 is FQGNSA. The length of the CDR3 is 16 residues. J was trimmed by 0 bases and V by 5 bases; bases with no gene match: 8. Written as DNA, the CDR3 is TGTGCCAGCAGCATCTCTAGCGGGACGAGCTCCTACGAGCAGTACTTC. Translating it yields CASSISSGTSSYEQYF.

The chain carries TRBV12-3 or TRBV12-4 and TRBJ1-2, with D maybe TRBD1 (5 bases). Trimming cost V 8 bases and J 7 bases, with 11 bases left between them. This CDR3 has 11 amino acids. CDR3: CASGRGFGYTF. In nucleotides, the CDR3 is TGTGCCAGCGGAAGGGGTTTTGGCTACACCTTC.

The chain employs TRBV5-1 and TRBJ1-5; 7 nucleotides agree with TRBD1. CDR1 and CDR2 (germline): SGHRS, YFSETQ. V trimming: 4 bases; J trimming: 2 bases; junction bases outside the gene matches: 3. The CDR3 runs to 14 residues. The CDR3 nucleotides are TGCGCCAGCAGCCTGACAGGGCGCAATCAGCCCCAGCATTTT. It is translated as CASSLTGRNQPQHF.

This chain uses TRBV7-9 with TRBJ2-7, with no clear D. Germline V gene lookup returns CDR1 SEHNR and CDR2 FQNEAQ (reference sequence). The CDR3 covers 11 residues. V shed 1 base and J shed 7 bases, with 5 bases lying between them. DNA of the CDR3: TGTGCCAGCAGCTTAGGGCAGGAGCAGTACTTC. Its translation: CASSLGQEQYF.

The chain joins TRBV4-2 to TRBJ1-4, with 7 positions matching TRBD1. V gave up 4 bases and J gave up 2 bases; unmatched junction bases: 10. CDR1 and CDR2 from the germline V gene are LGHNA and YNFKEQ. This CDR3 region has 17 residues. CDR3 DNA sequence: TGTGCCAGCAGCCTAGGGGAAGGGGGCGAGACTAATGAAAAACTGTTTTTT. As protein: CASSLGEGGETNEKLFF.

The CDR3: CATSDPRTGAETQYF. The CDR3, as DNA: TGTGCCACCAGTGATCCCCGGACAGGGGCAGAGACCCAGTACTTC. The chain combines TRBV24-1 with TRBJ2-5; 9 nucleotides match TRBD1. Trimming cost V 3 bases and J 4 bases; bases outside gene matches: 5. CDR1 and CDR2 from the germline V gene are KGHDR and SFDVKD. The length of the CDR3 is 15 residues.

The CDR3 here is CSVPRRGSGRTISYNEQFF. Here the CDR3 DNA reads TGCAGCGTTCCTAGAAGAGGTAGCGGGAGGACGATCTCCTACAATGAGCAGTTCTTC. V usage is TRBV29-1 and J usage is TRBJ2-1, with 10 bases identical to TRBD2. V was pared by 5 bases and J by 0 bases, with 16 bases of the junction left unmatched. This CDR3 has 19 amino acids. Germline CDR1 is SQVTM and CDR2 is ANQGSEA.

The V and J genes are TRBV27 and TRBJ2-3; D perhaps matches TRBD2 (8 bases). V lost 5 bases, J lost 3 bases, and 24 bases lay in between. The length of the CDR3 is 18 residues. Germline V gene sequence: CDR1 MNHEY, CDR2 SMNVEV (reference sequence). The CDR3 DNA is TGTGCCAGCAGTACCCGGCGGGCAGTAGCGGGACAGACAGATACGCAGTATTTT. This encodes CASSTRRAVAGQTDTQYF.

V and J are TRBV5-8 and TRBJ2-7; weak D call: TRBD2 (5 bases). The CDR3 length is 13 residues. The germline gives CDR1 SGHTS, CDR2 YDEGEE. Between the trimmed V and J ends, which lost 6 bases and 6 bases, there was a span of 16 bases. The CDR3 loop reads CASTPDVEAEQYF. CDR3 nucleotides: TGTGCCAGCACCCCAGACGTGGAGGCCGAGCAGTACTTC.

The chain recombines TRBV19 with TRBJ1-2; 10 bases align to TRBD1. This CDR3 contains 15 residues. Germline assignment: CDR1 LNHDA and CDR2 SQIVND (reference sequence). V was clipped by 5 bases and J by 6 bases; unmatched bases: 9. The chain's CDR3 is CASSPGTGDRNGYTF. The DNA of the CDR3 is TGTGCCAGTAGTCCCGGGACAGGGGATCGCAATGGCTACACCTTC.

The chain employs TRBV6-5 and TRBJ2-1; 11 nucleotides match TRBD2. CDR1 and CDR2 (germline): MNHEY, SVGAGI. The CDR3 consists of 14 residues. The V segment lost 7 bases and the J segment 5 bases; nucleotides outside the gene matches: 4. The CDR3, as DNA: TGTGCCAGCACCCTTAGCGGGGGGGACAATGAGCAGTTCTTC. It translates to CASTLSGGDNEQFF.

The rearrangement uses TRBV7-9 and TRBJ2-1, with 8 bases identical to TRBD1. This CDR3 has 16 amino acids. CDR1 SEHNR and CDR2 FQNEAQ come from the germline V gene (reference sequence). Unmatched junction bases numbered 6, after V lost 5 bases and J lost 0 bases. CDR3 nucleotides: TGTGCCAGCAGCGGCTCCGGGACAGGCTCCTACAATGAGCAGTTCTTC. Its protein is CASSGSGTGSYNEQFF.

The chain uses TRBV18 and TRBJ2-7; perhaps TRBD2 as D (6 bases). The CDR3 extends over 15 amino acids. CDR1 is KGHSH and CDR2 is LQKENI in the germline V gene. V lost 3 bases, J lost 2 bases, and 14 bases lay in between. The CDR3: CASSPPGGEAYEQYF. The DNA of the CDR3 is TGTGCCAGCTCACCTCCTGGAGGGGAGGCCTACGAGCAGTACTTC. The variable domain in full, with the rest retrieved from reference TRBV18 and TRBJ2-7, is NAGVMQNPRHLVRRRGQEARLRCSPMKGHSHVYWYRQLPEEGLKFMVYLQKENIIDESGMPKERFSAEFPKEGPSILRIQQVVRGDSAAYFCASSPPGGEAYEQYFGPGTRLTVT.

J is TRBJ1-5 and V is TRBV19; D is unclear. Germline CDR1 reads LNHDA; CDR2 reads SQIVND (reference sequence). The germline V and J ends were trimmed by 3 bases and 2 bases, with 14 bases remaining between them. This CDR3 is built from 16 residues. Here the CDR3 reads CASSILPGLGNQPQHF. CDR3 DNA sequence: TGTGCCAGTAGTATCTTGCCCGGGTTGGGCAATCAGCCCCAGCATTTT.

The chain joins TRBV19 to TRBJ1-1; TRBD1 is a possible D gene (6 bases). The CDR3 runs to 14 residues. CDR1 is LNHDA and CDR2 is SQIVND in the germline V gene (reference sequence). The germline V and J ends were trimmed by 9 bases and 4 bases, with 18 bases remaining between them. The CDR3 nucleotides are TGTGCCAGCGAGGGGGGGGCCTGGAGCACTGAAGCTTTCTTT. Translating gives CASEGGAWSTEAFF. The variable domain in full, with the rest retrieved from reference TRBV19 and TRBJ1-1, is DGGITQSPKYLFRKEGQNVTLSCEQNLNHDAMYWYRQDPGQGLRLIYYSQIVNDFQKGDIAEGYSVSREKKESFPLTVTSAQKNPTAFYLCASEGGAWSTEAFFGQGTRLTVV.

The gene calls are TRBV19 and TRBJ2-1; unclear D gene. Germline CDR1 is LNHDA and CDR2 is SQIVND (reference sequence). V was shortened by 5 bases and J by 9 bases, with 8 bases between the two germline ends. The CDR3 covers 11 residues. This CDR3 reads CASSSRREQFF. In DNA, the CDR3 is TGTGCCAGTAGTTCCAGGCGTGAGCAGTTCTTC.

The sample holds one count of this clone. The gene calls are TRBV19 and TRBJ1-2; 7 nucleotides align to TRBD1. Trimming at V came to 0 bases and at J to 2 bases, leaving 9 bases not matched to a gene. CDR3 length: 17 residues. Germline-derived CDR1 and CDR2 are LNHDA and SQIVND (reference sequence). The CDR3 reads CASSIDARQGTNYGYTF. CDR3 nucleotide sequence: TGTGCCAGTAGTATAGACGCGCGACAGGGTACGAACTATGGCTACACCTTC. Complete variable domain (other parts from reference TRBV19 and TRBJ1-2): DGGITQSPKYLFRKEGQNVTLSCEQNLNHDAMYWYRQDPGQGLRLIYYSQIVNDFQKGDIAEGYSVSREKKESFPLTVTSAQKNPTAFYLCASSIDARQGTNYGYTFGSGTRLTVV.

The chain joins TRBV30 to TRBJ1-5; maybe TRBD1 (5 bases). Between the trimmed V and J ends, which lost 1 base and 4 bases, there was a span of 8 bases. This CDR3 spans 13 amino acids. Germline CDR1 GTSNPN, CDR2 SVGIG (reference sequence). CDR3 amino acids: CAWSGGANQPQHF. DNA for the CDR3: TGTGCCTGGAGTGGCGGGGCGAATCAGCCCCAGCATTTT.

The V call is TRBV7-5, the J call TRBJ1-6. TRBV7-5 is a recognized pseudogene. The CDR3 covers 16 residues. Here the CDR3 reads CVRSVGAFPYNSPLHF. Written as DNA, the CDR3 is TGTGTCAGAAGCGTAGGAGCCTTCCCCTATAATTCACCCCTCCACTTT.

This clone occurred once. The rearrangement links TRBV7-2 to TRBJ2-7; TRBD1 matches at 7 bases. The CDR3 spans 15 residues. Per germline, CDR1 SGHTA and CDR2 FQGNSA. With V trimmed by 3 bases and J by 2 bases, 7 bases remained unmatched. The chain's CDR3 is CASSFRAGGPYEQYF. The CDR3 DNA follows: TGTGCCAGCAGCTTCCGGGCAGGGGGTCCCTACGAGCAGTACTTC.

In DNA, the CDR3 is TGTGCCAGCAGCACCCGGGACAGCTACAATGAGCAGTTCTTC. The encoded protein is CASSTRDSYNEQFF. The genes are TRBV9 and TRBJ2-1; 7 nucleotides line up with TRBD1. V lost 4 bases, J lost 3 bases, and 4 bases stayed unmatched. Looked up from germline, CDR1 is SGDLS and CDR2 is YYNGEE. The CDR3 has 14 amino acids.

This chain joins TRBV7-9 and TRBJ2-1; weak D call: TRBD2 (6 bases). Trimming took 5 bases from V and 1 from J, leaving 12 bases between them. Per germline, CDR1 SEHNR and CDR2 FQNEAQ (reference sequence). This CDR3 is 15 amino acids long. This CDR3 is CASSLYAGSYNEQFF. In nucleotides, the CDR3 is TGTGCCAGCAGCCTCTATGCGGGATCCTACAATGAGCAGTTCTTC.

The chain uses TRBV6-5 and TRBJ2-1; TRBD2 might be the D (5 bases). Germline values: CDR1 MNHEY, CDR2 SVGAGI. V was shortened by 2 bases and J by 0 bases, with 8 bases between the two germline ends. This CDR3 contains 15 residues. CDR3 in DNA: TGTGCCAGCAGTTACGGGGAGAGCTCCTACAATGAGCAGTTCTTC. Protein product: CASSYGESSYNEQFF.